This T cell receptor beta chain was retrieved from a study of shared clonotypes between healthy human individuals. About the study: Researchers assigned three CD4 naive, three CD4 memory, two CD8 naive and one CD8 memory plate to each donor.

Whole-study findings and limits: Clonotype sharing across donors was expected to vary with sequencing depth.

Remarks on this clone: Its specificity is unknown.

For every subset, genomic DNA was evenly distributed across several immunoSEQ plates. Only in-frame clones appear in the TCRdb table, and some are missing; sequencing was by immunoSEQ multiplex PCR. The repertoire includes 1.6 million or so clones, approximately 98.5% of them detected once, and approximately 0.38% sits in the top ten. Germline loops: CDR1 SNHLY, CDR2 FYNNEI. The CDR3 extends over 14 amino acids. V was clipped by 7 bases and J by 7 bases, with 17 bases between them. Sample: naive CD4+ T cells sorted from blood. Subset denoted: CD45RA+ positively selected. The source is a man aged 25-45 years in good health. J is TRBJ1-5 and V is TRBV2, with a weak D call TRBD1 (6 bases). The CDR3 nucleotides are TGTGCCAGCACCCCCCAGGGGTTAAGACAGCCCCAGCATTTT. Protein: CASTPQGLRQPQHF.